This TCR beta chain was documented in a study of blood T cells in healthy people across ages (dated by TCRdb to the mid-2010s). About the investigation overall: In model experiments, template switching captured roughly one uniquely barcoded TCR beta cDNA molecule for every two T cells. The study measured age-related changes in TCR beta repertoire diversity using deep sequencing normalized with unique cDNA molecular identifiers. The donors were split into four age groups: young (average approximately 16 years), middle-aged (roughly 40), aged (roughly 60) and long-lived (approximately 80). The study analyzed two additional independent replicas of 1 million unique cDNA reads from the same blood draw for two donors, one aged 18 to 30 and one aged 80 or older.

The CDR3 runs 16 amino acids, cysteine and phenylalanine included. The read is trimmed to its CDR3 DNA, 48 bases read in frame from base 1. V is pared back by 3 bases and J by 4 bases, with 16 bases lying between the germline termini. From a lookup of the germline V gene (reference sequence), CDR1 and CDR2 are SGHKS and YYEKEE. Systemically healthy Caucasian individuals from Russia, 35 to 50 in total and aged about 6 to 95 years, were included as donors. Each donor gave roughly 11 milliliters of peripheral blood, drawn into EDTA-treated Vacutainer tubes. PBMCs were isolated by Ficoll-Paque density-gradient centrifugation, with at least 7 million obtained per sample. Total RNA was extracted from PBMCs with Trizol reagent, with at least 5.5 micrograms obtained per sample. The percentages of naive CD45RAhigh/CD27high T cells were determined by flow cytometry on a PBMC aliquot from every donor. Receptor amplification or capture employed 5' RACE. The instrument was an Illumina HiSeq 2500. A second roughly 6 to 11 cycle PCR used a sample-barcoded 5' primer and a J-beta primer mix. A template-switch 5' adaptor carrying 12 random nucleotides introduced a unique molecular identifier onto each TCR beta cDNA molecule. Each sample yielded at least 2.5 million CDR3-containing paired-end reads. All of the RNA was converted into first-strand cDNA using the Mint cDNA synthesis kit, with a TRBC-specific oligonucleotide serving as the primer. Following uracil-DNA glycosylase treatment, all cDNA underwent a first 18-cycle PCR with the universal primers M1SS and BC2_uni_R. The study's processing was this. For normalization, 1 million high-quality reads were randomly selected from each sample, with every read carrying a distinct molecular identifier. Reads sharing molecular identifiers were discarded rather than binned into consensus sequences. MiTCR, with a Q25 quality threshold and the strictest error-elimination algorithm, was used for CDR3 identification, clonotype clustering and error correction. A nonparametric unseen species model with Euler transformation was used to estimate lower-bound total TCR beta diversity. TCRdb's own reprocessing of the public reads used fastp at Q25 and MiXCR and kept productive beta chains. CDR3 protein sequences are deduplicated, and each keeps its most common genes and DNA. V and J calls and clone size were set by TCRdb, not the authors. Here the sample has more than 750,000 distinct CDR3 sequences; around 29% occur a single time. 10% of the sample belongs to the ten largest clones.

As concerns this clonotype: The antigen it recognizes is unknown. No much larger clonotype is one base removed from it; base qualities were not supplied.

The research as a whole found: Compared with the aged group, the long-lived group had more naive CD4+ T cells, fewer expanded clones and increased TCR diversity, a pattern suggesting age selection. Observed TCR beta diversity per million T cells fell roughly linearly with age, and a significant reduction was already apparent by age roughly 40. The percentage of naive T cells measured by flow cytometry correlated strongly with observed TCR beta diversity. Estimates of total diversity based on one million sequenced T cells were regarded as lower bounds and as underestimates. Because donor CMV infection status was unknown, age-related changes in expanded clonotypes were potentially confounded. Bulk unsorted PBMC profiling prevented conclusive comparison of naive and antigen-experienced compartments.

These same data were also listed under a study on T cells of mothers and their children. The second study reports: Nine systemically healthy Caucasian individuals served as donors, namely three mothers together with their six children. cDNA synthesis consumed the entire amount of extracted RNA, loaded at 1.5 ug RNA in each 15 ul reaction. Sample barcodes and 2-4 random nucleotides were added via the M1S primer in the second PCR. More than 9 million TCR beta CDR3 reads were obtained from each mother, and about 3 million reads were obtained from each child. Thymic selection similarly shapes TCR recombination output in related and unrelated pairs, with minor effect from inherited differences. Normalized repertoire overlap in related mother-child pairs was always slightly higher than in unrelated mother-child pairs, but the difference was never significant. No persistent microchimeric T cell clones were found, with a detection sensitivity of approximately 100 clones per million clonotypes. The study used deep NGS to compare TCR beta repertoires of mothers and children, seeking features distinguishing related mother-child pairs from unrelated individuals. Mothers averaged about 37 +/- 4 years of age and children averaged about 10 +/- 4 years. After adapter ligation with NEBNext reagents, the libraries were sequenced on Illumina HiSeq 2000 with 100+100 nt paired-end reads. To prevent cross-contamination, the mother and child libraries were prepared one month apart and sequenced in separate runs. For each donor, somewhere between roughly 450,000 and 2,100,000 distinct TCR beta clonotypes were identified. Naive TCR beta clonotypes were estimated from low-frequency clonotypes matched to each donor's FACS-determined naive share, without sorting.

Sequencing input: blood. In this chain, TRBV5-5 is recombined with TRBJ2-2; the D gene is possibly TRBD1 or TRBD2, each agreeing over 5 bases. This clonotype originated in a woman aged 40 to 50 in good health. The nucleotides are TGTGCCAGCAGCTATGGGACCGTGAGGGGCACCGGGGAGCTGTTTTTT. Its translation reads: CASSYGTVRGTGELFF.